The rows below give T cell receptor beta chains drawn from one sample of a study of cytotoxic CD8 clonotypes in ibrutinib-treated CLL. Clones were sequenced by immunoSEQ multiplex PCR, and TCRdb holds only the in-frame ones, with some missing. The sample holds fewer than 85,000 clones, roughly 80% seen once. Source: PBMCs, taken after 12 months of ibrutinib treatment. The source is a human donor with chronic lymphocytic leukemia. Each CDR3 is given with its conserved first and last residue. D genes are given only for firm matches. Clone size is given for some rows only: seen once, a few or many times, or a class if the clone is expanded.

d_call j_call v_call clone_size cdr3_aa cdr3_nt
. TRBJ1-5 TRBV10-2 . CASSESSGGNQPQHF TGCGCCAGCAGTGAGTCGTCAGGAGGGAATCAGCCCCAGCATTTT
. TRBJ1-1 TRBV27 . CASGTRENTEAFF TGTGCCAGCGGCACCCGGGAGAACACTGAAGCTTTCTTT
. TRBJ1-1 TRBV5-1 few CASSFDGNTEAFF TGCGCCAGCAGCTTCGATGGGAACACTGAAGCTTTCTTT
. TRBJ2-1 TRBV6-6 . CASTLGGTTNNEQFF TGTGCCAGCACCCTAGGGGGGACTACCAACAATGAGCAGTTCTTC
. TRBJ1-2 TRBV10-3 . CAISESNVYGYTF TGTGCCATCAGTGAGTCGAATGTCTATGGCTACACCTTC
. TRBJ1-4 TRBV9 . CASSGPTGKLFF TGTGCCAGCAGCGGTCCTACAGGGAAACTGTTTTTT
TRBD2 TRBJ2-1 TRBV7-9 . CASSPAGTRGGEQFF TGTGCCAGCAGCCCCGCCGGGACTAGGGGCGGTGAGCAGTTCTTC
. TRBJ2-7 TRBV6-6 . CASSFQREQYF TGTGCCAGCAGCTTTCAGCGCGAGCAGTACTTC
TRBD1 TRBJ1-2 TRBV4-2 few CASSQGQGGYTF TGTGCCAGCAGCCAGGGACAGGGAGGCTACACCTTC
. TRBJ1-4 TRBV6-5 . CASSWGGRGPPKLFF TGTGCCAGCAGTTGGGGAGGCAGGGGCCCTCCGAAACTGTTTTTT
. TRBJ1-6 TRBV28 . CASSLGGQRNSPLHF TGTGCCAGCAGTTTAGGGGGGCAGAGGAATTCACCCCTCCACTTT
. TRBJ1-1 TRBV10-3 . CAISRQRNTEAFF TGTGCCATCAGCCGACAAAGAAACACTGAAGCTTTCTTT
. TRBJ1-1 TRBV2 . CASSENPPNTEAFF TGTGCCAGCAGTGAAAATCCGCCGAACACTGAAGCTTTCTTT
. TRBJ2-2 TRBV19 . CASSTGTHTGELFF TGTGCCAGTAGTACTGGGACCCACACCGGGGAGCTGTTTTTT
. TRBJ2-3 TRBV28 . CASPPGAGGGGLAGDTQYF TGTGCCAGCCCCCCTGGTGCAGGGGGCGGGGGGTTGGCGGGAGATACGCAGTATTTT
. TRBJ1-4 TRBV5-8 . CASSLETRNEKLFF TGTGCCAGCAGCTTGGAGACAAGAAATGAAAAACTGTTTTTT
. TRBJ1-5 TRBV23-1 . CASSHGRPQHF TGCGCCAGCAGCCACGGTAGGCCCCAGCATTTT
. TRBJ2-7 TRBV9 . CASSAGQSSYEQYF TGTGCCAGCAGCGCAGGGCAAAGCTCCTACGAGCAGTACTTC